This T cell receptor beta chain came from a study of CD8 T cells in ankylosing spondylitis. General study results and limits: Blood from ankylosing spondylitis patients appeared to carry a characteristic eight-variant TCR beta motif.

TCRdb reprocessed the 5' RACE reads with MiXCR, giving one entry per CDR3 protein. This repertoire shows under 850,000 distinct CDR3 sequences, 15% to 20% found once; its top ten account for approximately 18%. Per the germline V gene, CDR1 is SEHNR and CDR2 is FQNEAQ (reference sequence). This CDR3 spans 14 amino acids. V was trimmed by 1 base and J by 8 bases, leaving 14 bases between them. This clonotype was seen only a few times. Its antigen is still unknown. The chain couples TRBV7-9 to TRBJ1-2; weak D call: TRBD1 (6 bases). This receptor was taken from a male donor with ankylosing spondylitis. Sequenced sample: blood, either unsorted or a sorted T cell fraction (not recorded which). Here the CDR3 reads CASSLGSGASGYTF. CDR3 sequence (DNA): TGTGCCAGCAGCTTAGGATCAGGGGCTTCGGGCTACACCTTC.